What follows is one TCR beta chain and its context. There is no known antigen for this receptor. Per-base qualities were not stored, and no clone one base away is much larger. Measured from the cysteine to the phenylalanine, the CDR3 is 13 residues long. Solely the CDR3 DNA is kept, with 39 bases framed from the first base. V is pared back by 0 bases and J by 6 bases, with 8 bases lying between the germline termini. The CDR1 and CDR2 encoded by the germline V gene (reference sequence) are SGHNT and YYREEE. This sample stems from a study of beta chain features in type 1 diabetes (dated 2018 in TCRdb). As for the study more broadly: Mean age, gender distribution, total cell number and subset yield did not differ between patients and healthy donors. A total of roughly 100 million sorted cells were examined across all samples, and the number of cells per subset was strongly correlated with RNA yield. In the study, recently diagnosed type 1 diabetes patients and matched healthy donors were compared on the TCRB repertoires of their sorted circulating CD4+ T cell subsets. Whereas all 30 or so donors provided naive and central memory subsets, regulatory and stem cell-like memory subsets were isolated from just 8 patients and about 8 healthy donors.

The High Capacity cDNA Reverse Transcription Kit was used to reverse transcribe all of the isolated RNA, meaning that expressed TCRB transcripts were what got sequenced. Naive, central memory and regulatory T cell samples underwent deep immunoSEQ sequencing, averaging around 4 million total reads per sample. Sorted cells were lysed in RLT buffer and RNA was extracted with DNase-treated RNeasy Micro or Mini kits, depending on cell number. Each cell subset was processed on its own to prevent cross-contamination, while patient and healthy donor samples were processed together. Using the immunoSEQ multiplex PCR, TCRB sequences were amplified from cDNA into 87-bp fragments spanning the CDR3 region. Amplicons were sequenced on the Illumina HiSeq platform. Per the original workflow: Synthetic template baselines were used to correct PCR bias computationally, reads within Hamming distance 2 were collapsed together, and singletons that could not be merged were discarded. Reads were aligned against IMGT so that V, D and J genes, CDR3 length and insertions or deletions at six rearrangement sites could be assigned. Within each subset, clonotype counts were normalized to sorted cell number, and only after that were true diversity and Gini coefficients computed with the tcR R package. The overlap coefficient, calculated on TCRB nucleotide sequences, was used to quantify repertoire sharing. Out-of-frame TCRB sequences from naive cells were analyzed to stand in for the pre-selection repertoire. In its TCRdb copy, this immuneACCESS table keeps in-frame sequences only and misses some clones. Where compared with another copy, unresolved V genes explain less than half of these, and the others have no known cause. V and J calls and clone size are those listed in that table; D and trimming were worked out from the DNA. The sample yields 400,000 to 500,000 clones; over 11% were counted once. The top ten hold approximately 0.035% of the sample.

Each donor gave one peripheral blood draw, averaging approximately 110 mL, which was collected into heparinised tubes. Using a panel that included CD45RO, CCR7, CD25, CD127, CD95 and CD27, naive, central memory, regulatory and stem cell-like memory CD4+ T cells were sorted on a BD FACSAria II. A purity above 95% was achieved for all sorted populations. PBMCs were isolated immediately by Lymphoprep density gradient centrifugation and stained directly without culture. So that batch effects would be minimized, each experiment stained and sorted samples in pairs, pairing one healthy donor with one patient. The paper as a whole reports these results and caveats: Shorter templates might be favored by PCR, yet because patient and control samples were amplified and corrected together, any such skew would affect both groups equally. Because the HLA sub-analyses included only small numbers of individuals, any influence of HLA type on TCRB rearrangement was left unresolved. Sequencing cDNA rather than genomic DNA could over-represent highly expressing activated cells, although activation and CD3 levels did not differ between groups. At VDJ recombination sites, type 1 diabetes patients had fewer insertions and more deleted nucleotides, which implies abnormalities in thymic rearrangement. In all four CD4+ subsets, TCRB CDR3 length was moderately but significantly shorter in type 1 diabetes patients. Naive, central memory and regulatory TCRB repertoires appeared more similar among patients than among healthy donors.

The receptor's source is a man younger than 40 in good health. Sequencing input: naive CD4+ T cells from blood. This specimen's cell subset or site label, interpreted: true naive CD4+ T cells. The V and J genes are TRBV5-4 and TRBJ2-3, with no confident D gene call. The bases read TGTGCCAGCAGCTTGGTGAGGACGGATACGCAGTATTTT. This gives the protein CASSLVRTDTQYF.